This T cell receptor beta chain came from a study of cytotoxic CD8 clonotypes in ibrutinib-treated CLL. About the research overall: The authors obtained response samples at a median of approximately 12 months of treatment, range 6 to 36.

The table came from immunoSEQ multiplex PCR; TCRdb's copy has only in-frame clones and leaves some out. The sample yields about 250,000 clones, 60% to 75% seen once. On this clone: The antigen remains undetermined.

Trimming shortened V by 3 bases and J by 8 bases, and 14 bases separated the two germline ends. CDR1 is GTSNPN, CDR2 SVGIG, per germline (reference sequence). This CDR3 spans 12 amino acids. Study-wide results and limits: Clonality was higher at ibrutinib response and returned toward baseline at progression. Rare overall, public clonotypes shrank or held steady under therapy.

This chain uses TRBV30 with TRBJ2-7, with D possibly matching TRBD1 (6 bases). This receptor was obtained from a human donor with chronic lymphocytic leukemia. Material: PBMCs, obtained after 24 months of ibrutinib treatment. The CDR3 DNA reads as TGTGCCTGGAGCCCGATCCGGGACAAGCAGTACTTC. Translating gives CAWSPIRDKQYF.